A single T cell receptor beta chain is shown here with its context. Antigen unknown. PCR used 60 Vbeta primers and 13 Jbeta primers. Here immunoSEQ multiplex PCR was the method, and the copy in TCRdb shows in-frame clones only, minus some. This sample has 90,000 to 130,000 clones, with 79% found just once. This sample was included in a study of cytomegalovirus exposure and HLA in healthy donors. Study context: An early release of data contained approximately 85 million unique TCRs, which came from HLA-typed donors. General observations from the study: For most subjects, TCR beta sequences were reported to predict HLA-A and HLA-B alleles with accuracy. Fewer N-insertions than the approximately 700-donor mean were reportedly shown by an Asian-associated ancestry cluster in a later analysis. Sequencing depth across donors, presence/absence analyses assumed, was roughly uniform.

Germline V CDR1 and CDR2: PRHDT, FYEKMQ (reference sequence). This CDR3 comprises 14 residues. Trimming left V 2 bases short and J 0 bases short, with 7 bases between. The chain is built from TRBV13 and TRBJ1-1; D is unclear. The sample taken for sequencing was PBMCs. The source of this sequence is a man aged 25-45 years in good health and CMV-seropositive. CDR3: CASSLRVLNTEAFF. In DNA, the CDR3 is TGTGCCAGCAGCTTACGGGTCCTGAACACTGAAGCTTTCTTT.